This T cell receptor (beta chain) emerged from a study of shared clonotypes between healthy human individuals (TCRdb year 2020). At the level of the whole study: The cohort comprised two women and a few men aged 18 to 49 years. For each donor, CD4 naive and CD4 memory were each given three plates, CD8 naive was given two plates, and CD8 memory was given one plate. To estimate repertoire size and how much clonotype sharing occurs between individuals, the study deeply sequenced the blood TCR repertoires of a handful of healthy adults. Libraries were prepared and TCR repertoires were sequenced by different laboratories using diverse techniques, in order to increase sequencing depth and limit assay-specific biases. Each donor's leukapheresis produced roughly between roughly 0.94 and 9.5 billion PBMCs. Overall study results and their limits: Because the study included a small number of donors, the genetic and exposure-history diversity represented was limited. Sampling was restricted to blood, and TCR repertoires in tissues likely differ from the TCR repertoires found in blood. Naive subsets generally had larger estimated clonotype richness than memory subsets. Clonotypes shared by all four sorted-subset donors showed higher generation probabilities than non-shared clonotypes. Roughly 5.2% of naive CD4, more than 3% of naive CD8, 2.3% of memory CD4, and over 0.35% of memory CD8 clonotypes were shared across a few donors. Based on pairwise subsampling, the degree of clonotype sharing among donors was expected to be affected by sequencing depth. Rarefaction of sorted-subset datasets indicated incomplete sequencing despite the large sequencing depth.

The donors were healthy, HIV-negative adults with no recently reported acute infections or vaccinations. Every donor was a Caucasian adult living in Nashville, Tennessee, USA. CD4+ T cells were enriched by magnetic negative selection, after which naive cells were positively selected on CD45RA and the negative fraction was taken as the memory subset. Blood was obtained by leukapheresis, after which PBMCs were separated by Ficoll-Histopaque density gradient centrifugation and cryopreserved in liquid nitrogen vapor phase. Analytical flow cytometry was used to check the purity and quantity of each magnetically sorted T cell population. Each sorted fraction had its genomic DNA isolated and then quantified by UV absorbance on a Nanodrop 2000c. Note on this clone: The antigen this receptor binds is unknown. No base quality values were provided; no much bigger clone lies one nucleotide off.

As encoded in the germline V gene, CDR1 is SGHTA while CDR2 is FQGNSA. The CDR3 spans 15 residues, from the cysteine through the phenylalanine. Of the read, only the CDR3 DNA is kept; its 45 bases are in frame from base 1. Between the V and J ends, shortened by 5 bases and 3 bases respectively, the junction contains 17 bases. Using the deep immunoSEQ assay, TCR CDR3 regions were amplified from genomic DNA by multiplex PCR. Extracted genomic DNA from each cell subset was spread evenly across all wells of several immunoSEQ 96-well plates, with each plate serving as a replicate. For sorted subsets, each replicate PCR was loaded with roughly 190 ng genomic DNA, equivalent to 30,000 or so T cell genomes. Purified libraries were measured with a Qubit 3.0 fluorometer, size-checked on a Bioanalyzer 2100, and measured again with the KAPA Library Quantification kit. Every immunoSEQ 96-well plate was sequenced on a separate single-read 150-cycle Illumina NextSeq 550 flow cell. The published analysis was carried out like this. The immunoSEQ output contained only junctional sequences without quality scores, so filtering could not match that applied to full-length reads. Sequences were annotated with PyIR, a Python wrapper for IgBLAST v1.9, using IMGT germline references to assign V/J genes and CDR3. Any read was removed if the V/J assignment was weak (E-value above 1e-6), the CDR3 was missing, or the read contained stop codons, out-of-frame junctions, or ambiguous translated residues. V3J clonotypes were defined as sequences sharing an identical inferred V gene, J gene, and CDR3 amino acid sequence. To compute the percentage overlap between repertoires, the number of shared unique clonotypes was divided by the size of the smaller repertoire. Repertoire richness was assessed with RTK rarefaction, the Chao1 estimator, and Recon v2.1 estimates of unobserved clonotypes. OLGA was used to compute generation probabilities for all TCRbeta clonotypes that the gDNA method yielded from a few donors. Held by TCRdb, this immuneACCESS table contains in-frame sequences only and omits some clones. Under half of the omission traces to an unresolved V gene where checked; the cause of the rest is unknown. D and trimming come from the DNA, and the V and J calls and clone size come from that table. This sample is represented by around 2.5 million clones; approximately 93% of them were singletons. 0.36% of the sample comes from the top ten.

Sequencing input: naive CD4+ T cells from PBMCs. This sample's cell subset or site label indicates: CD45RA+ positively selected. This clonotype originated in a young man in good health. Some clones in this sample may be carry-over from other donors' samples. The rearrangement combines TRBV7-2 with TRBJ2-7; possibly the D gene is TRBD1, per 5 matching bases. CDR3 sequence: CASSPFQGKFYEQYF. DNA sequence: TGTGCCAGCAGCCCCTTTCAGGGAAAATTCTACGAGCAGTACTTC. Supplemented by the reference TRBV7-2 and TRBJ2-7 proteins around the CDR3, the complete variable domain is GAGVSQSPSNKVTEKGKDVELRCDPISGHTALYWYRQSLGQGLEFLIYFQGNSAPDKSGLPSDRFSAERTGGSVSTLTIQRTQQEDSAVYLCASSPFQGKFYEQYFGPGTRLTVT.